Listed below are T cell receptor beta chains from one sample, sequenced in a study of blood T cell repertoires in COVID-19. Some clones are missing from TCRdb's copy, which holds only in-frame ones; the method was immunoSEQ multiplex PCR. The table has about 200,000 clones, roughly nine tenths seen once. The specimen sequenced was PBMCs or T cells enriched from blood (not recorded which). Receptors originate from a woman aged 40 to 50 with acute COVID-19. Each CDR3 is given with its conserved first and last residue. D genes are given only for firm matches. Clone sizes are given selectively: once, few, many, or a class where the clone is expanded.

TRBV27	NA	NA	TRBJ1-5	TGTGCCAGCAGCCCCACCTCGACGGAGAATCAGCCCCAGCATTTT	CASSPTSTENQPQHF
TRBV5-4	NA	TRBD2	TRBJ2-3	TGTGCCAGCAGCCCAGGGACTAGCGGTTACACAGATACGCAGTATTTT	CASSPGTSGYTDTQYF
TRBV5-1	NA	NA	TRBJ2-1	TGCGCCAGCAGCTTGGCCGGCTGGGGGGACAATGAGCAGTTCTTC	CASSLAGWGDNEQFF
TRBV5-4	NA	TRBD2	TRBJ2-3	TGTGCCAGCACCGGGGGGGATACGCAGTATTTT	CASTGGDTQYF
TRBV27	NA	NA	TRBJ1-2	TGTGCCAGCAGTTTAGGGCTTAGCTATGGCTACACCTTC	CASSLGLSYGYTF
TRBV19	once	TRBD1	TRBJ2-1	TGTGCCAGTGCCGGGACAGGGGTTTACAATGAGCAGTTCTTC	CASAGTGVYNEQFF
TRBV6-5	NA	NA	TRBJ1-2	TGTGCCAGCAGCCCCGGGGATTCGGATGGCTACACCTTC	CASSPGDSDGYTF
TRBV4-3	NA	TRBD1	TRBJ1-2	TGCGCCAGCAGCCAGACACAGGGGGCAGATGGCTACACCTTC	CASSQTQGADGYTF
TRBV6-1	NA	NA	TRBJ1-1	TGTGCCAGCAGTGAACGGGGGGAGGTCACTGAAGCTTTCTTT	CASSERGEVTEAFF
TRBV11-2	NA	NA	TRBJ2-3	TGTGCCAGCAGCTTAGAATTGAGTAGCACAGATACGCAGTATTTT	CASSLELSSTDTQYF
TRBV27	NA	TRBD1	TRBJ1-5	TGTGCCAGCAGTTCGGCCAGACAGGGGGGCAATCAGCCCCAGCATTTT	CASSSARQGGNQPQHF